This T cell receptor (beta chain) was retrieved from a study of T cell responses to AZD1222 COVID-19 vaccine. Germline V gene sequence: CDR1 LGHNA, CDR2 YNFKEQ. The V and J ends lost 1 base and 4 bases respectively, with 3 bases between them. This CDR3 has 12 amino acids. This clone appeared a few times. Other DNA variants within this sample encode the same CDR3. Produced via immunoSEQ multiplex PCR; TCRdb's table is partial and in-frame only. The table includes some 58,000 clones, about 87% detected once. This clonotype originated in an adult in good health. Specimen: peripheral blood, collected on day 0 of AZD1222 vaccination. This sequence joins TRBV4-2 and TRBJ2-3; no definite D call. The CDR3 reads CASSQVADTQYF. The CDR3 DNA reads as TGTGCCAGCAGCCAAGTTGCAGATACGCAGTATTTT.